The clone carrying this TCR beta chain was seen only once. This entry comes from a study of blood T cell repertoires in COVID-19. This CDR3 comprises 14 residues. J lost 4 bases, V lost 5 bases, and 8 bases had no gene match. CDR1 and CDR2 from the germline V gene are KGHSH and LQKENI. Authors' analysis steps: Scientists estimated how many nucleated cells there were by amplifying reference gene primers. Produced via immunoSEQ multiplex PCR; TCRdb's table is partial and in-frame only. D and trimming were read from the DNA, whereas the V and J calls and clone size are those reported in that table. The sample lists some 300,000 clones, over 85% occurring once.

Material for sequencing was PBMCs or T cells enriched from blood (not recorded which). This clonotype originated in a woman between 45 and 65 years old who had been exposed to COVID-19. The chain is built from TRBV18 and TRBJ2-7; 7 bases are a match to TRBD1. DNA of the CDR3: TGTGCCAGCTCAGGTGGACAGGCGAAATACGAGCAGTACTTC. This gives the protein CASSGGQAKYEQYF. Together with reference TRBV18 and TRBJ2-7, the CDR3 gives the full variable domain: NAGVMQNPRHLVRRRGQEARLRCSPMKGHSHVYWYRQLPEEGLKFMVYLQKENIIDESGMPKERFSAEFPKEGPSILRIQQVVRGDSAAYFCASSGGQAKYEQYFGPGTRLTVT.